A selection of T cell receptor beta chains follows, all from one sample in a study of CD8+ T cells in alopecia areata. Only in-frame clones appear in the TCRdb table, and some are missing; sequencing was by immunoSEQ multiplex PCR. The sample includes around 190,000 clones, roughly 60% of them seen just once. Sequencing was performed on CD4+ T cells sorted from blood, taken at week 24, from a patient treated with tofacitinib. These receptors were collected from a human donor with alopecia areata. Each CDR3 is given with its conserved first and last residue. The D gene is left open where the match is weak. Size is omitted from some rows. Given values are once, few, many or a class for expanded clones.

TRBV29-1,13,TRBJ1-1,NA,NA,CSVGGVLSTEAFF,TGCAGCGTTGGTGGGGTCTTAAGCACTGAAGCTTTCTTT
TRBV7-2,14,TRBJ1-5,NA,NA,CASSVGKGNQPQHF,TGTGCCAGCAGCGTAGGGAAGGGGAATCAGCCCCAGCATTTT
TRBV4-1,15,TRBJ1-2,NA,TRBD1,CASSQVSQGSYGYTF,TGCGCCAGCAGCCAGGTTTCACAGGGGTCCTATGGCTACACCTTC
TRBV6-6,13,TRBJ1-4,many,NA,CASSYQSNEKLFF,TGTGCCAGCAGTTACCAATCGAATGAAAAACTGTTTTTT
TRBV30,13,TRBJ1-1,NA,NA,CAWSPNMNTEAFF,TGTGCCTGGAGTCCCAATATGAACACTGAAGCTTTCTTT
TRBV15,14,TRBJ1-2,NA,NA,CATSRAGQPYGYTF,TGTGCCACCAGCAGGGCCGGACAACCTTATGGCTACACCTTC
TRBV18,14,TRBJ2-2,NA,NA,CASSTGQNTGELFF,TGTGCCAGCTCAACTGGACAGAACACCGGGGAGCTGTTTTTT
TRBV25-1,12,TRBJ2-7,NA,NA,CASSDLRFEQYF,TGTGCCAGCAGTGACCTCCGTTTCGAGCAGTACTTC
TRBV5-1,15,TRBJ1-1,NA,NA,CASSPSRSERTEAFF,TGCGCCAGCAGTCCGTCCAGGAGTGAGCGGACTGAAGCTTTCTTT
TRBV9,14,TRBJ1-2,NA,TRBD1,CASSSGTGDYGYTF,TGTGCCAGCAGCAGCGGGACAGGGGACTATGGCTACACCTTC
TRBV29-1,13,TRBJ1-1,NA,NA,CSAAGRLNTEAFF,TGCAGCGCAGCCGGACGGTTGAACACTGAAGCTTTCTTT
TRBV9,17,TRBJ2-2,NA,TRBD2,CASSVAISGYTSGELFF,TGTGCCAGCAGCGTAGCTATTAGCGGGTATACTTCGGGGGAGCTGTTTTTT
TRBV20-1,11,TRBJ2-5,NA,NA,CSARVAETQYF,TGCAGTGCTAGAGTGGCAGAGACCCAGTACTTC
TRBV29-1,14,TRBJ1-5,NA,NA,CSVLPGEANQPQHF,TGCAGCGTTCTCCCAGGGGAGGCCAATCAGCCCCAGCATTTT
TRBV11-3,13,TRBJ1-5,few,NA,CASSLVWGQPQHF,TGTGCCAGCAGCTTGGTGTGGGGGCAGCCCCAGCATTTT
TRBV9,15,TRBJ2-3,NA,TRBD1,CASSPKGQGTDTQYF,TGTGCCAGCAGCCCGAAGGGACAGGGAACAGATACGCAGTATTTT
TRBV5-1,14,TRBJ2-7,NA,TRBD1,CASSLEQGIYEQYF,TGCGCCAGCAGCTTGGAACAGGGGATCTACGAGCAGTACTTC
TRBV4-3,15,TRBJ1-4,NA,NA,CASSPQGSTNEKLFF,TGCGCCAGCAGCCCTCAGGGGTCGACTAATGAAAAACTGTTTTTT
TRBV4-3,13,TRBJ2-1,NA,NA,CASSHLHGDEQFF,TGCGCCAGCAGCCACCTCCACGGGGATGAGCAGTTCTTC
TRBV5-5,12,TRBJ1-2,NA,NA,CASSQGIYGYTF,TGCGCCAGCAGCCAGGGGATCTATGGCTACACCTTC
TRBV7-2,15,TRBJ1-5,few,TRBD1,CASSTRTGANQPQHF,TGTGCCAGCAGCACAAGGACAGGGGCCAATCAGCCCCAGCATTTT
TRBV29-1,15,TRBJ2-1,few,NA,CSAWGGGSSYNEQFF,TGCAGCGCGTGGGGGGGCGGGAGCTCCTACAATGAGCAGTTCTTC
TRBV15,16,TRBJ1-4,NA,TRBD1,CATSGQGGVTDEKLFF,TGTGCCACCAGCGGACAGGGGGGAGTAACTGATGAAAAACTGTTTTTT
TRBV2,12,TRBJ2-7,NA,NA,CASRRESYEQYF,TGTGCCAGCAGACGGGAGTCCTACGAGCAGTACTTC
TRBV7-9,12,TRBJ2-5,NA,TRBD2,CASRGLAETQYF,TGTGCCAGCAGGGGACTAGCGGAGACCCAGTACTTC
TRBV7-2,15,TRBJ2-2,NA,NA,CASSQRGGRTGELFF,TGTGCCAGCAGCCAGAGGGGGGGAAGGACCGGGGAGCTGTTTTTT
TRBV29-1,13,TRBJ2-2,NA,NA,CSVGQRNTGELFF,TGCAGCGTTGGACAGAGGAACACCGGGGAGCTGTTTTTT
TRBV5-6,14,TRBJ2-3,once,NA,CASTFIRGSDTQYF,TGTGCCAGCACCTTTATCAGGGGCTCAGATACGCAGTATTTT